Listed below are T cell receptor beta chains from one sample, sequenced in a study of radiotherapy plus CTLA-4 blockade in lung cancer. Produced via immunoSEQ multiplex PCR; TCRdb's table is partial and in-frame only. The data hold 20,000 or so clones, with about 82% observed a single time. Specimen: peripheral blood, collected from a patient treated with radiotherapy plus ipilimumab. The receptors come from a human donor with non-small cell lung cancer whose response to radiotherapy plus ipilimumab could not be evaluated. CDR3s include the opening cysteine and the closing phenylalanine or tryptophan. D genes are given only for firm matches. Clone size, where shown, is once, few, many, or a class for clones that have expanded.

v_call	j_call	clone_size	d_call	cdr3_aa	cdr3_nt
TRBV29-1	TRBJ2-1	-	TRBD2	CSVDRSGRRNEQFF	TGCAGCGTTGATCGTAGCGGGAGGAGGAATGAGCAGTTCTTC
TRBV9	TRBJ2-1	-	TRBD1	CASTDTGTGDNEQFF	TGTGCCAGCACCGATACCGGGACAGGGGACAATGAGCAGTTCTTC
TRBV7-9	TRBJ1-2	-	TRBD1	CASSLGGQQNYGYTF	TGTGCCAGCAGCCTCGGGGGACAGCAAAACTATGGCTACACCTTC
TRBV11-2	TRBJ2-1	-	-	CASSLSSAPANEQFF	TGTGCCAGCAGCTTATCTAGCGCCCCGGCGAATGAGCAGTTCTTC
TRBV5-1	TRBJ2-3	-	TRBD1	CASSLVGDSPSTDTQYF	TGCGCCAGCAGCTTGGTGGGGGACAGCCCTAGCACAGATACGCAGTATTTT
TRBV6-1	TRBJ2-3	-	TRBD1	CASSVRTGGADTQYF	TGTGCCAGCAGTGTGAGGACAGGGGGCGCAGATACGCAGTATTTT
TRBV6-1	TRBJ1-1	-	-	CASVWGGTEAFF	TGTGCCAGCGTCTGGGGGGGGACTGAAGCTTTCTTT
TRBV28	TRBJ2-3	-	-	CASSGGGVKDTQYF	TGTGCCAGCAGTGGAGGGGGCGTTAAAGATACGCAGTATTTT
TRBV7-6	TRBJ2-3	-	-	CASSLADGEVGDTQYF	TGTGCCAGCAGCTTAGCGGACGGGGAAGTGGGAGATACGCAGTATTTT
TRBV29-1	TRBJ2-3	-	-	CSADVGGVPDTQYF	TGCAGCGCAGACGTGGGCGGGGTGCCAGATACGCAGTATTTT
TRBV28	TRBJ1-1	-	-	CATQRNTEAFF	TGTGCCACACAGAGGAACACTGAAGCTTTCTTT
TRBV7-6	TRBJ2-5	-	TRBD2	CASSLSGGASQTQYF	TGTGCCAGCAGCTTGAGCGGGGGGGCGTCTCAGACCCAGTACTTC
TRBV7-6	TRBJ2-1	-	TRBD2	CASSSWTRVNEQFF	TGTGCCAGCAGCTCTTGGACTAGGGTCAATGAGCAGTTCTTC
TRBV28	TRBJ1-3	-	-	CASTLGGVRAGNTIYF	TGTGCCAGCACCTTAGGGGGGGTAAGGGCTGGAAACACCATATATTTT
TRBV15	TRBJ2-2	-	TRBD2	CATGLAGRTGELFF	TGTGCCACGGGACTAGCGGGTCGAACCGGGGAGCTGTTTTTT
TRBV7-6	TRBJ1-2	-	-	CASSPGGWGYTF	TGTGCCAGCAGCCCCGGGGGTTGGGGCTACACCTTC
TRBV7-9	TRBJ2-1	-	TRBD2	CASSLRTSGRNEQFF	TGTGCCAGCAGCTTAAGGACTAGCGGACGTAATGAGCAGTTCTTC
TRBV5-1	TRBJ1-5	-	-	CASSLEGGGVQPQHF	TGCGCCAGCAGCTTAGAAGGAGGTGGGGTTCAGCCCCAGCATTTT
TRBV21-1	TRBJ2-7	once	-	CASSIDRGVDEQYF	TGTGCCAGCAGCATAGACAGGGGAGTTGACGAGCAGTACTTC
TRBV7-9	TRBJ2-2	-	-	CASSFIPQGLNTGELFF	TGTGCCAGCAGCTTCATTCCCCAGGGGCTGAACACCGGGGAGCTGTTTTTT
TRBV5-4	TRBJ2-3	-	TRBD2	CASSPGGAGSTDTQYF	TGTGCCAGCAGCCCCGGGGGGGCAGGTAGCACAGATACGCAGTATTTT
TRBV19	TRBJ1-5	-	TRBD1	CASSIDHRGRRPQHF	TGTGCCAGTAGTATAGATCACAGGGGAAGGCGGCCCCAGCATTTT
TRBV6-1	TRBJ1-3	-	-	CASRGGLATIYF	TGTGCCAGCAGAGGGGGTCTGGCCACCATATATTTT
TRBV4-1	TRBJ2-3	-	-	CASSQVSQSGSQPQYF	TGCGCCAGCAGCCAAGTCTCTCAGAGCGGCTCACAACCGCAGTATTTT
TRBV28	TRBJ1-3	-	-	CASSRNSGNTIYF	TGTGCCAGCAGCCGGAACAGTGGAAACACCATATATTTT
TRBV5-1	TRBJ1-2	-	-	CASSSPGSRDGYTF	TGCGCCAGCAGCTCACCTGGAAGCCGGGATGGCTACACCTTC
TRBV11-2	TRBJ2-5	-	TRBD2	CASSRGASGGQETQYF	TGTGCCAGCAGTAGAGGGGCTAGCGGGGGCCAAGAGACCCAGTACTTC
TRBV5-8	TRBJ2-3	-	-	CASSVTGPDTQYF	TGTGCCAGCAGCGTAACAGGCCCAGATACGCAGTATTTT
TRBV7-6	TRBJ2-3	-	-	CASSKQGTDTQYF	TGTGCCAGCAGCAAACAGGGCACAGATACGCAGTATTTT
TRBV29-1	TRBJ2-3	-	-	CSADYNTDTQYF	TGCAGCGCGGACTATAACACAGATACGCAGTATTTT
TRBV6-1	TRBJ2-1	-	TRBD2	CASSDRRTSGASYNEQFF	TGTGCCAGCAGTGACCGACGGACTAGCGGGGCCTCCTACAATGAGCAGTTCTTC
TRBV5-1	TRBJ1-2	-	TRBD1	CASSEGQGNYGYTF	TGCGCCAGCAGCGAGGGACAGGGCAACTATGGCTACACCTTC
TRBV5-1	TRBJ2-5	-	-	CASSFGGLQETQYF	TGCGCCAGCAGCTTTGGCGGACTACAAGAGACCCAGTACTTC
TRBV10-2	TRBJ2-4	-	-	CASSEPSSNVAKNIQYF	TGCGCCAGCAGTGAGCCGAGTTCTAACGTAGCCAAAAACATTCAGTACTTC
TRBV6-1	TRBJ2-7	-	-	CASRTSGTLYEQYF	TGTGCCAGCAGGACCTCTGGGACATTATACGAGCAGTACTTC
TRBV5-1	TRBJ2-3	-	TRBD2	CASRSGLAGKSMYTQYF	TGCGCCAGCAGGAGTGGACTAGCGGGGAAGTCAATGTATACGCAGTATTTT
TRBV6-4	TRBJ2-1	-	-	CASSDSRASNEQFF	TGTGCCAGCAGTGACTCGCGGGCTAGCAATGAGCAGTTCTTC